This T cell receptor beta chain was observed in a study of identical twins. Findings and caveats of the study: Twins shared beta out-of-frame sequences in excess, but this excess was weaker.

Unique molecular identifiers were present on cDNA, and template switching added a universal primer site. One entry per CDR3 protein results from TCRdb running MiXCR on the 5' RACE reads. Of 640,000 or so distinct CDR3 sequences listed, roughly 6% are singletons. Details on this clonotype: Its antigen is unidentified.

Unmatched junction bases numbered 16, after V lost 5 bases and J lost 3 bases. CDR1 is SGHVS and CDR2 is FQNEAQ in the germline V gene. This CDR3 spans 17 amino acids. This receptor was obtained from a man between 18 and 35 years old in good health. The J gene is TRBJ2-7, the V gene TRBV7-8; 7 positions match TRBD1. The specimen was naive T cells sorted from blood. The CDR3 region is CASSTRGGQPRNYEQYF. The CDR3, as DNA: TGTGCCAGCAGCACGAGAGGGGGACAGCCGCGGAACTACGAGCAGTACTTC.